This record looks at one T cell receptor beta chain sequence and its context. This clonotype was observed a handful of times. The target of this receptor is not known. Within one base of it there is no much larger clone, and no base qualities were kept. Measured from the cysteine to the phenylalanine, the CDR3 is 16 residues long. The read is trimmed to its CDR3 DNA, 48 bases read in frame from base 1. V is shortened by 0 bases, J by 10 bases, and the region joining them spans 19 bases. CDR1 is given as MNHEY and CDR2 as SVGAGI, both from the germline V gene. This entry comes from a study of response to subunit inactivated influenza vaccine (dated by TCRdb to the late 2010s). In terms of the full investigation: The study used deep quantitative T cell receptor repertoire profiling to track responses to a trivalent subunit inactivated influenza vaccine. Paper-wide results and their limitations: The authors proposed that each seasonal influenza vaccination may bring in only a limited number of new T cells.

The method behind the library was RT-PCR. TCRdb records Illumina HiSeq 2500 as the sequencer. The public reads were run again by TCRdb, first through fastp at Q25 and then through MiXCR, and only productive beta chains were kept. Rows are combined by CDR3 protein, so each entry shows the most common genes and DNA. In all, the sample holds some 570,000 distinct CDR3 sequences, and roughly 12% of those were seen once. Clones ranked in the top ten supply roughly 9.6% of the sample. These data are also associated with another study on T cells expressing NK-cell markers. As that second paper reports: 5'RACE template switching, by which a universal primer site and unique molecular identifiers were added, was used to make TCR beta cDNA libraries. Fewer than ten donors provided sorted CD3+CD56+NKG2C+, CD3+CD56+NKG2C- and CD3+CD56-NKG2C+ T-cell subsets, whose TCR beta-chain repertoires were profiled. Seven of the eight sequenced donors were HCMV-seropositive and one was HCMV-seronegative. To restrict sorting to alphabetaTCR-expressing T cells, an anti-gammadeltaTCR antibody was added in several experiments. In about six donors, the dominant CD3+CD56+NKG2C+ clonotypes were found to rank among the top 10 CD8+ clonotypes and to make up 1.0-7.0% of CD8+ T cells. Those dominant clonotypes were again the most abundant among CD3+CD56-NKG2C+ cells in a handful of donors, at about 25-65%. Whether the expanded NKG2C-expressing T cell clones were specific for HCMV antigens was left unclear. Randomly selected healthy volunteers, three men and five women, were used as the eight sequenced donors. HCMV serostatus was determined by detecting HCMV-specific IgG in serum with a commercial ELISA kit. Peripheral blood mononuclear cells were isolated from blood by Ficoll density gradient centrifugation. For over 5 donors, bulk peripheral blood T-cell repertoires were additionally sequenced from unsorted PBMC. Priming for cDNA synthesis came from the TCR beta constant segment, and two successive PCR amplification steps followed. Libraries were sequenced as 2 x 150 bp reads on Illumina HiSeq 2000/2500, MiSeq or NextSeq. MIGEC was used to demultiplex reads and group reads by UMI, and MiTCR was used to assemble and quantify clonotypes. To exclude erroneous sequences, only TCR cDNA sequences supported by at least two reads were retained. The tcR package was used for downstream repertoire analysis, with clonotypes matched between fractions based on CDR3 nucleotide sequence plus V segment. VDJmatch was used to annotate antigen specificity against VDJdb, with one amino acid substitution in CDR3 allowed.

The clonotype comes from a man aged 50 to 59 who received an inactivated influenza vaccine. Donor details come from another sample of the same person, matched by shared clones. This specimen consisted of PBMCs from blood, obtained on the day of vaccination. The chain is assembled from TRBV6-5 and TRBJ2-4; the D gene may be TRBD1 or TRBD2, since each aligns over 5 bases. The CDR3: CASSYSLAGDLRIQYF. The DNA sequence reads TGTGCCAGCAGTTACTCCCTTGCCGGGGACCTTCGAATTCAGTACTTC.